These T cell receptor beta chains were read from a single sample in a study of T cells after yellow fever vaccination. TCRdb ran MiXCR on the 5' RACE reads and lists one entry per CDR3 protein. The table has some 320,000 distinct CDR3 sequences, around 4.4% seen once. This material consisted of PBMCs, taken 15 days after the yellow fever booster vaccination. Receptors originate from a man between 18 and 35 years old who received the YFV17D yellow fever vaccine. CDR3s include the opening cysteine and the closing phenylalanine or tryptophan. The D gene is left open where the match is weak. Clone sizes are given selectively: once, few, many, or a class where the clone is expanded.

d_gene	v_gene	j_gene	abundance	CDR3aa	CDR3nt
NA	TRBV4-3	TRBJ1-3	few	CASSQDIKVSGNTIYF	TGCGCCAGCAGCCAAGATATAAAGGTCTCTGGAAACACCATATATTTT
NA	TRBV15	TRBJ2-3	few	CATSTGGRTDTQYF	TGTGCCACCAGCACCGGGGGCCGCACAGATACGCAGTATTTT
TRBD1	TRBV5-1	TRBJ2-1	NA	CASSSNFAGTGGAMPYNEQFF	TGCGCCAGCAGCTCGAATTTCGCCGGGACAGGGGGCGCGATGCCCTACAATGAGCAGTTCTTC
NA	TRBV7-9	TRBJ1-1	many	CASSLALRGAFF	TGTGCCAGCAGCTTAGCGCTCCGGGGAGCTTTCTTT
NA	TRBV7-2	TRBJ1-3	many	CASSLASGSGNTIYF	TGTGCCAGCAGCTTAGCATCGGGCTCTGGAAACACCATATATTTT
NA	TRBV6-2/TRBV6-3	TRBJ2-1	NA	CASSYVGLAPYNEQFF	TGTGCCAGCAGTTACGTCGGATTAGCTCCCTACAATGAGCAGTTCTTC
TRBD1	TRBV2	TRBJ2-4	NA	CASGTVFHIQYF	TGTGCCAGCGGGACAGTGTTTCACATTCAGTACTTC
NA	TRBV7-3	TRBJ1-1	many	CASSGRANTEAFF	TGTGCCAGCAGCGGTAGGGCGAACACTGAAGCTTTCTTT
NA	TRBV5-5	TRBJ1-1	many	CASSSIIMNTEAFF	TGTGCCAGCAGCTCAATTATCATGAACACTGAAGCTTTCTTT
NA	TRBV5-1	TRBJ2-1	many	CASSLAVSGYNEQFF	TGCGCCAGCAGCTTGGCGGTTAGCGGTTACAATGAGCAGTTCTTC
NA	TRBV7-6	TRBJ2-7	many	CASSLNEGTPYEQYF	TGTGCCAGCAGCTTGAACGAAGGGACTCCCTACGAGCAGTACTTC
NA	TRBV4-1	TRBJ1-2	many	CASSRVLPVNYGYTF	TGCGCCAGCAGCCGAGTGCTGCCGGTAAACTATGGCTACACCTTC
NA	TRBV5-1	TRBJ2-5	NA	CASSQNRYQETQYF	TGCGCCAGCAGCCAGAATCGGTACCAAGAGACCCAGTACTTC
NA	TRBV4-3	TRBJ2-7	few	CASSQDGPPGASYEQYF	TGCGCCAGCAGCCAAGATGGTCCGCCAGGAGCCTCCTACGAGCAGTACTTC
TRBD2	TRBV7-3	TRBJ2-3	NA	CASSLGLATTDTQYF	TGTGCCAGCAGCTTAGGACTAGCGACAACAGATACGCAGTATTTT
NA	TRBV24-1	TRBJ1-1	many	CATSARRGTEAFF	TGTGCCACCAGTGCGAGGAGAGGGACTGAAGCTTTCTTT
TRBD2	TRBV5-4	TRBJ2-3	few	CASSHLAVSTDTQYF	TGTGCCAGCAGCCACCTAGCGGTGAGCACAGATACGCAGTATTTT
NA	TRBV20-1	TRBJ2-3	few	CSARGAGPKDTQYF	TGCAGTGCTAGGGGGGCTGGGCCGAAAGATACGCAGTATTTT
NA	TRBV6-5	TRBJ2-7	NA	CASKPAATGYEQYF	TGTGCCAGCAAGCCCGCCGCCACGGGGTACGAGCAGTACTTC
TRBD1	TRBV20-1	TRBJ1-5	few	CSARDTPHRGLGLVNQPQHF	TGCAGTGCTAGAGACACTCCCCACAGGGGATTGGGTTTGGTCAATCAGCCCCAGCATTTT
NA	TRBV9	TRBJ1-2	many	CASSVEGNGYTF	TGTGCCAGCAGCGTAGAAGGAAATGGCTACACCTTC
TRBD1	TRBV6-5	TRBJ2-7	NA	CASSYRTGYEQYF	TGTGCCAGCAGTTACAGGACAGGCTACGAGCAGTACTTC
NA	TRBV15	TRBJ2-5	NA	CATSRRDQLKTQYF	TGTGCCACCAGCAGAAGGGACCAGTTAAAGACCCAGTACTTC
NA	TRBV6-2/TRBV6-3	TRBJ2-5	many	CASSQTQETQYF	TGTGCCAGCAGTCAAACCCAAGAGACCCAGTACTTC
NA	TRBV7-8	TRBJ2-1	few	CASSLEGFPSLGEQFF	TGTGCCAGCAGCTTAGAAGGGTTCCCTAGTTTGGGCGAGCAGTTCTTC
TRBD2	TRBV12-3/TRBV12-4	TRBJ2-4	many	CASRLGGLASNIQYF	TGTGCCAGCAGACTAGGGGGACTAGCTTCAAACATTCAGTACTTC
NA	TRBV10-3	TRBJ2-3	few	CAIGGPQRDTQYF	TGTGCCATCGGGGGACCGCAGCGAGATACGCAGTATTTT
NA	TRBV6-5	TRBJ2-1	few	CASSYIPVGSYNEQFF	TGTGCCAGCAGTTACATCCCAGTGGGCTCCTACAATGAGCAGTTCTTC
NA	TRBV7-9	TRBJ2-1	many	CASSLEAGRTYNEQFF	TGTGCCAGCAGCTTAGAGGCAGGTCGGACCTACAATGAGCAGTTCTTC
NA	TRBV5-1	TRBJ1-5	few	CASSTGQPNQPQHF	TGCGCCAGCAGCACCGGACAGCCCAATCAGCCCCAGCATTTT
NA	TRBV4-3	TRBJ2-3	many	CASSQDGNDPTDTQYF	TGCGCCAGCAGCCAAGATGGAAACGATCCCACAGATACGCAGTATTTT
TRBD2	TRBV29-1	TRBJ2-1	NA	CSARGGRGNEQFF	TGCAGCGCGCGGGGGGGCCGTGGCAATGAGCAGTTCTTC
NA	TRBV5-1	TRBJ1-6	few	CASNSGRRGRDGYNSPLHF	TGCGCCAGCAACTCCGGGAGAAGGGGCCGGGACGGATATAATTCACCCCTCCACTTT
TRBD1	TRBV6-2/TRBV6-3	TRBJ2-6	NA	CASSRTLSGTGGSGANVLTF	TGTGCCAGCAGCCGCACCCTTTCCGGGACAGGGGGCTCTGGGGCCAACGTCCTGACTTTC
NA	TRBV5-1	TRBJ2-2	few	CASSLEGPRDTGELFF	TGCGCCAGCAGCTTGGAGGGACCTAGGGACACCGGGGAGCTGTTTTTT
TRBD2	TRBV7-3	TRBJ2-5	many	CASSPGLAGDRETQYF	TGTGCCAGCAGCCCTGGACTAGCCGGAGACCGAGAGACCCAGTACTTC
TRBD2	TRBV7-2	TRBJ2-1	many	CASSSPTSGAYNEQFF	TGTGCCAGCAGCTCGCCGACTAGCGGGGCTTACAATGAGCAGTTCTTC
NA	TRBV7-8	TRBJ2-1	few	CASSSLGGIYNEQFF	TGTGCCAGCAGCTCCTTGGGCGGTATCTACAATGAGCAGTTCTTC
TRBD1	TRBV4-3	TRBJ1-3	NA	CASSLDISGQGGNTIYF	TGCGCCAGCAGCCTGGATATAAGCGGACAGGGTGGAAACACCATATATTTT
NA	TRBV7-9	TRBJ1-3	few	CASSLSGTSGNTIYF	TGTGCCAGCAGCTTGTCGGGGACCTCTGGAAACACCATATATTTT